This T cell receptor (beta chain) is from a study of early T cells in non-severe SARS-CoV-2 infection. Overall study findings and caveats: Comparison of clonotypes with VDJdb favored anti-spike CD8 responses while missing private and CD4 specificities.

In this sample, this clonotype turned up a few times. Its target is unknown. Attachment of unique molecular identifiers to individual cDNA molecules was performed. TCRdb passed the 5' RACE reads through MiXCR, listing each CDR3 protein once. The profile shows 75,000 to 80,000 distinct CDR3 sequences, about 11% of them singletons. The clonotype comes from an adult who was a healthcare worker with PCR-confirmed SARS-CoV-2 infection or an uninfected control (not recorded which). Specimen: whole blood, collected at baseline.

CDR3 protein: CSARDQTGQETQYF. DNA of the CDR3: TGCAGTGCTAGAGATCAGACAGGGCAAGAGACCCAGTACTTC. This rearrangement joins TRBV20-1 to TRBJ2-5; 7 nucleotides match TRBD1. Unmatched junction bases numbered 3, after V lost 0 bases and J lost 2 bases. Germline CDR1 and CDR2: DFQATT and SNEGSKA (reference sequence). The length of the CDR3 is 14 residues.